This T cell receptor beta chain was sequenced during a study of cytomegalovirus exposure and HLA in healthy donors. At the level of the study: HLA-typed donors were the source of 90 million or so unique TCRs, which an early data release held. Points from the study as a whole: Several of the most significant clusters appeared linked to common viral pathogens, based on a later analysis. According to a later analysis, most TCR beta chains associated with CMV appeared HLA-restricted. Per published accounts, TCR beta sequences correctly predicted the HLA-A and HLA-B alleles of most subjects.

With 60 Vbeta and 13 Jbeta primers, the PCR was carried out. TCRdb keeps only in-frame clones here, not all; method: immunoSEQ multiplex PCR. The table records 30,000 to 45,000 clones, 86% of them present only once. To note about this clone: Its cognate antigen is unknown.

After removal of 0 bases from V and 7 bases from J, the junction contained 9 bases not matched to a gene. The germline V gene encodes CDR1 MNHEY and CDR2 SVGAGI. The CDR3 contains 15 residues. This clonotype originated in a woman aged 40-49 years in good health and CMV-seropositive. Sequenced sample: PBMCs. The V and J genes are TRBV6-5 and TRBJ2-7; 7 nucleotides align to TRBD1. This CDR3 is CASSYSVRGRREQYF. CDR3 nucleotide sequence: TGTGCCAGCAGTTACTCGGTAAGGGGGCGGAGAGAGCAGTACTTC.